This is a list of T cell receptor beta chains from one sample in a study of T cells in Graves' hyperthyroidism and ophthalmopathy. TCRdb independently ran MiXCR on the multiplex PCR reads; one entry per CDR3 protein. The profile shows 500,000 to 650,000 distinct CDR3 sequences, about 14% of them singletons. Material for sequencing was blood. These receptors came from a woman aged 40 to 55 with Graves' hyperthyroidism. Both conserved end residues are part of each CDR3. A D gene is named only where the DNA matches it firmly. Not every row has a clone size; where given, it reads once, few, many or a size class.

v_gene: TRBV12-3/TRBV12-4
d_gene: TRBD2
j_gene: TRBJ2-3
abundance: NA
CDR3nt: TGTGCCAGCAGCCCTTATAGCGGGCTCACAGATACGCAGTATTTT
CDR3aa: CASSPYSGLTDTQYF

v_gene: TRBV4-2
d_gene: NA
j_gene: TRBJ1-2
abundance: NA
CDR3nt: TGTGCCAGCAGCCAAATTATGAACTATGGCTACACCTTC
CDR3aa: CASSQIMNYGYTF

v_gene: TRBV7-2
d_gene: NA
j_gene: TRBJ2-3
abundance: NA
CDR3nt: TGTGCCAGCAGCCCCTCAATTACGGATACGCAGTATTTT
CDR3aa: CASSPSITDTQYF

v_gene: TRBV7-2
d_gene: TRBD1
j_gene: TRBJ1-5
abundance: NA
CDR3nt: TGTGCCAGCAGCTCAACAGGGGGACTCAATCAGCCCCAGCATTTT
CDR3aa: CASSSTGGLNQPQHF

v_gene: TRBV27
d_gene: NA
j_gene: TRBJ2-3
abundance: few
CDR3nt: TGTGCCAGCAGTCCTGAGGGTTCGGCGACGCAGTATTTT
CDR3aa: CASSPEGSATQYF

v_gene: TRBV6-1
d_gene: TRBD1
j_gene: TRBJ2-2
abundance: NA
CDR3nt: TGTGCCAGCAGTGATTTAGGGACAGGTTCACCCGGGGAGCTGTTTTTT
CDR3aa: CASSDLGTGSPGELFF

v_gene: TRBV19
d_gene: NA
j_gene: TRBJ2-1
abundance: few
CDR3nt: TGTGCCAGTAGTATCCCCCCCGGACTGGTCAATGAGCAGTTCTTC
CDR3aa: CASSIPPGLVNEQFF

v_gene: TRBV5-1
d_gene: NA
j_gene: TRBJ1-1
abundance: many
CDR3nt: TGCGCCAGCAGCTCCGAGGCTGGGAACACTGAAGCTTTCTTT
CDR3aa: CASSSEAGNTEAFF

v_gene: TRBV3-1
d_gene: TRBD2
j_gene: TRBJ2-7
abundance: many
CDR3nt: TGTGCCAGCAGCCAACGTCTAGCGGGAGTCCGTGCTGAGCAGTACTTC
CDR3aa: CASSQRLAGVRAEQYF

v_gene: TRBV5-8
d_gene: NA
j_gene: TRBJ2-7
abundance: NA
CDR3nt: TGTGCCAGCAGCCTCGGGACTCAAATTACGAGGCAGTACTTC
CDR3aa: CASSLGTQITRQYF

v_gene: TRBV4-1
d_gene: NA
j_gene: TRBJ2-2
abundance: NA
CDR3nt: TGCGCCAGCAGCCAAGAAGTGTCAGATCTGGGGAGAACCGGGGAGCTGTTTTTT
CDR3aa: CASSQEVSDLGRTGELFF

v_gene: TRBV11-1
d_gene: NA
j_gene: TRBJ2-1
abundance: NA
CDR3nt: TGTGCCAGCAGCTTAGTCCCCCAATCCTACAATGAGCAGTTCTTC
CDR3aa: CASSLVPQSYNEQFF

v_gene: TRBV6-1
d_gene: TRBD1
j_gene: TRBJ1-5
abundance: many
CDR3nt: TGTGCCAGCAGTGGACAGGGGGTGATTCAGCCCCAGCATTTT
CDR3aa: CASSGQGVIQPQHF

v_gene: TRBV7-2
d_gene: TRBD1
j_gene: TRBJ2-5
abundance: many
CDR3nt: TGTGCCAGCAGCCTCCGACAGGGGCAGACCCAGTACTTC
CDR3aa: CASSLRQGQTQYF

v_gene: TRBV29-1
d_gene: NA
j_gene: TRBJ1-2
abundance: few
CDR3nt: TGCAGCGTTGGAAACCCTGCTAACTATGGCTACACCTTC
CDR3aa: CSVGNPANYGYTF

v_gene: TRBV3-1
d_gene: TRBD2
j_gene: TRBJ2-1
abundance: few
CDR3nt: TGTGCCAGCAGCCACTTTATCACTAGCGGGAGGGCTGGATCCTACAATGAGCAGTTCTTC
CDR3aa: CASSHFITSGRAGSYNEQFF

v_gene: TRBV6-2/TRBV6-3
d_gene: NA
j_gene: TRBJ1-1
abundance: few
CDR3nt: TGTGCCAGCAGTTACTCGCTTTCCGGGGGGCACACTGAAGCTTTCTTT
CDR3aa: CASSYSLSGGHTEAFF

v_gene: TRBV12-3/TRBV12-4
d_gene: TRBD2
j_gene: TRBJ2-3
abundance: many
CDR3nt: TGTGCCAGCAGTCCCGGGACTAGCGGGATTAGCACAGATACGCAGTATTTT
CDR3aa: CASSPGTSGISTDTQYF

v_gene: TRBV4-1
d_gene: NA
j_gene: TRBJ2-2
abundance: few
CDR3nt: TGCGCCAGCAGGGTACGATTAGACACCGGGGAGCTGTTTTTT
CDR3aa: CASRVRLDTGELFF

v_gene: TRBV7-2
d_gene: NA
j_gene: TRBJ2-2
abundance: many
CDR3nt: TGTGCCAGCAGCTTCGGAGGGGGCATCGGGGAGCTGTTTTTT
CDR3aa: CASSFGGGIGELFF

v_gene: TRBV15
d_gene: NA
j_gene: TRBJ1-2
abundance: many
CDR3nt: TGTGCCACCAGCAGAGATAAGACAGGCTCTAACTATGGCTACACCTTC
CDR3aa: CATSRDKTGSNYGYTF

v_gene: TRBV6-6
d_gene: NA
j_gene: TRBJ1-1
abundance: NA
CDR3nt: TGTGCCAGCAGTTACTCACAGATGAACACTGAAGCTTTCTTT
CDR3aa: CASSYSQMNTEAFF

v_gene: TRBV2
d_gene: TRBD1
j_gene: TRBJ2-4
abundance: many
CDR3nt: TGTGCCAGCAGTGAAGCGTGGGACAGGGGGATGACCAAAAACATTCAGTACTTC
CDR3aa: CASSEAWDRGMTKNIQYF

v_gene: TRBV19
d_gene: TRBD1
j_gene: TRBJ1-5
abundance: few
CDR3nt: TGTGCCAGTAGTCCAGGACAGGGTGTAGGGCCCCAGCATTTT
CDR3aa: CASSPGQGVGPQHF

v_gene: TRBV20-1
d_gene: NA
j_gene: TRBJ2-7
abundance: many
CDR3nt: TGCAGTGCTAGTACAGGGACCGACGAGCAGTACTTC
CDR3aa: CSASTGTDEQYF

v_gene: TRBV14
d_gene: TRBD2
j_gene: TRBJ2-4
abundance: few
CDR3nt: TGTGCCAGCAGCCAAGGGGTCGGCGGGAGAAACATTCAGTACTTC
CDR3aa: CASSQGVGGRNIQYF

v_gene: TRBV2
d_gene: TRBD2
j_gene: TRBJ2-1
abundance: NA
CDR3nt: TGTGCCAGCAGTGCCGGACTAGCGGGAGGGATCAACAATGAGCAGTTCTTC
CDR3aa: CASSAGLAGGINNEQFF